This TCR beta chain comes out of a study of spatial heterogeneity in lung cancer. Time point noted: sample taken at primary tumor resection. Unsorted tumor, nontumor lung tissue or cryopreserved PBMC supplied the whole RNA. Trimming took 2 bases from V and 2 from J; bases not matched to a gene: 4. The CDR3 sequence is 16 residues long. From germline, CDR1 is SGHAT and CDR2 FQNNGV. This clonotype occurred many times. TCRdb reprocessed the 5' RACE reads with MiXCR, giving one entry per CDR3 protein. This sample has tens of thousands of distinct CDR3 sequences, with approximately 5% found just once. V and J are TRBV11-2 and TRBJ2-3; 10 bases map to TRBD2. This receptor was taken from a male donor with early-stage non-small cell lung cancer. The sample was PBMCs, taken at surgery. CDR3 residues: CASSLLAGVITDTQYF. CDR3 nucleotide sequence: TGTGCCAGCAGCTTACTAGCGGGAGTTATCACAGATACGCAGTATTTT.